The sequence of this TCR beta chain was determined in a study of blood T cell repertoires in COVID-19. Study context: Samples taken during acute and convalescent COVID-19 were collected in the United States, Italy and Spain. PBMCs, B-cell-depleted T cells, or T cells were the source of the cDNA or gDNA that made up the material.

CDR1 SGHRS and CDR2 YFSETQ come from the germline V gene. This CDR3 region has 14 residues. V lost 5 bases and J lost 5, with 17 bases in between. In the source study's methods: How many nucleated cells were present was estimated from reference gene primer amplification. TCRdb's copy holds only in-frame clones and misses some; the assay was immunoSEQ multiplex PCR. The V and J calls and clone size are taken from that table; D and trimming were inferred from the DNA. The sample contains around 150,000 clones, about 77% of which appear only once. The sequencing sample was made of peripheral blood. The sequence was obtained from a man aged 60 to 75 with acute or convalescent COVID-19. The V gene is TRBV5-1, the J gene TRBJ2-7; possibly TRBD2 for D (5 bases). CDR3 residues: CASRELEGGHEQYF. CDR3 bases: TGCGCCAGCAGGGAACTGGAAGGCGGGCACGAGCAGTACTTC. Together with reference TRBV5-1 and TRBJ2-7, the CDR3 gives the full variable domain: KAGVTQTPRYLIKTRGQQVTLSCSPISGHRSVSWYQQTPGQGLQFLFEYFSETQRNKGNFPGRFSGRQFSNSRSEMNVSTLELGDSALYLCASRELEGGHEQYFGPGTRLTVT.